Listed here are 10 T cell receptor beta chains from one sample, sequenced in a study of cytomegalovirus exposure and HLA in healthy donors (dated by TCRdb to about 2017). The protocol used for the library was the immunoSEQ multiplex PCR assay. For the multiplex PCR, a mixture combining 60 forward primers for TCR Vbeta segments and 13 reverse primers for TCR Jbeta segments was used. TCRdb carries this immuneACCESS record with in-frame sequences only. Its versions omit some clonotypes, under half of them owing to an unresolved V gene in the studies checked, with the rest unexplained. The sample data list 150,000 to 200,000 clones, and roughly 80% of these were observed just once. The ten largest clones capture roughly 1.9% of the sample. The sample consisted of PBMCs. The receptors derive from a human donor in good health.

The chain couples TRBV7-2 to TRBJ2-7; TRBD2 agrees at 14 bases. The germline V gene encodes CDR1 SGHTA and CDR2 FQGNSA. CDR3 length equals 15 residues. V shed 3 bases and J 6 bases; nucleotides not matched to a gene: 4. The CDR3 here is CASSLTSGGAREQYF. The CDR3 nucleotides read TGTGCCAGCAGCTTGACTAGCGGGGGGGCTCGCGAGCAGTACTTC.

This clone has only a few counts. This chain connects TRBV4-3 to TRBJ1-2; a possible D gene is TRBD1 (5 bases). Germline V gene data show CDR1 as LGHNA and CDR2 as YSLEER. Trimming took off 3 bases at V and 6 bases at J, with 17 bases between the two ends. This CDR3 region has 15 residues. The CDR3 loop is CASSHSLTGHDGYTF. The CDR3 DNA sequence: TGCGCCAGCAGCCACTCCTTAACTGGACATGATGGCTACACCTTC.

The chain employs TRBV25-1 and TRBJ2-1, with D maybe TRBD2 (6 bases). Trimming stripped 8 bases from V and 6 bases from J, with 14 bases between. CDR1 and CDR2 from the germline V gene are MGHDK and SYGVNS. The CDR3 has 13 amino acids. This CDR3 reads CASGAAGGNEQFF. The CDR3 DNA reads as TGTGCCAGCGGTGCCGCCGGGGGCAATGAGCAGTTCTTC.

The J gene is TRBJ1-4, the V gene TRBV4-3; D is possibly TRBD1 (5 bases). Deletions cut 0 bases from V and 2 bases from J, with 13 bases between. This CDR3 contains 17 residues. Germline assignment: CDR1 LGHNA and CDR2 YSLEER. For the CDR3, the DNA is TGCGCCAGCAGCCAAGATCTGCCGGGGGATACTAATGAAAAACTGTTTTTT. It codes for CASSQDLPGDTNEKLFF.

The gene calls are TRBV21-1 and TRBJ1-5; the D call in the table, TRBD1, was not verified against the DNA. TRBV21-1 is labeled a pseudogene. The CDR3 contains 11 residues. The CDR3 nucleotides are TGTGCCAGCCAGGGGCCCAAGCCCCAGCATTTT. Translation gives CASQGPKPQHF.

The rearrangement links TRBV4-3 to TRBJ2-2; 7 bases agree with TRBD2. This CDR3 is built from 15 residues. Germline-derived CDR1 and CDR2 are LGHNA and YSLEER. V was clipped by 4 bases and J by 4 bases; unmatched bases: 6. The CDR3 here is CASSLNPGGTGELFF. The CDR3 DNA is TGCGCCAGCAGCCTTAACCCGGGGGGCACCGGGGAGCTGTTTTTT.

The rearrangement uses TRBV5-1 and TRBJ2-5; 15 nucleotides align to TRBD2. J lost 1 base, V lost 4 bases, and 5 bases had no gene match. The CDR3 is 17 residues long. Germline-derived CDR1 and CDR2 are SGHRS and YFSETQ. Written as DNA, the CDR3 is TGCGCCAGCAGCCCGGGACTAGCGGGGGGCTTCCAAGAGACCCAGTACTTC. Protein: CASSPGLAGGFQETQYF.

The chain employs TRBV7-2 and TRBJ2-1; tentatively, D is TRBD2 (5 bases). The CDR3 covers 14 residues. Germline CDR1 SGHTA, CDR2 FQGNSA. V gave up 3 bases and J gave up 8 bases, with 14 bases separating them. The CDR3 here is CASSFMSSSDEQFF. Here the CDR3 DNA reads TGTGCCAGCAGCTTCATGTCTAGCTCCGATGAGCAGTTCTTC.

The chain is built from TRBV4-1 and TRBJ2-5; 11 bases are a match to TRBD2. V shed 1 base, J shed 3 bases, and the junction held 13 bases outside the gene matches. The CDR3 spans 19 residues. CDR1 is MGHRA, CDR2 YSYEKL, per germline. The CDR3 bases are TGCGCCAGCAGCCAAGCCCTGATTGGGCTAGCGGGGGGTGAAGAGACCCAGTACTTC. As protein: CASSQALIGLAGGEETQYF.

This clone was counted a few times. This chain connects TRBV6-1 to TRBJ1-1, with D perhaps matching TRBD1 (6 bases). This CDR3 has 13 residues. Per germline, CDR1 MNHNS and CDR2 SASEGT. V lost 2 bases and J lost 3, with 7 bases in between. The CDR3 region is CASSETGHTEAFF. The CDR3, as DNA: TGTGCCAGCAGTGAAACAGGGCACACTGAAGCTTTCTTT.